The rows below give T cell receptor beta chains drawn from one sample of a study of T cells expressing NK-cell markers. TCRdb reprocessed the 5' RACE reads and stores each CDR3 protein as one record, lacking DNA. This sample contains about 460,000 distinct CDR3 sequences. The sequenced sample was blood T cells: a sorted CD56 or NKG2C T cell subset, CD4+ or CD8+ T cells, or bulk PBMC T cells (not recorded which). The receptors were gathered from a woman aged 50 to 60 in good health. The CDR3 runs from the conserved cysteine through the conserved F or W. Each record gives: J gene, V gene, CDR3 protein.

j_call: TRBJ2-7; v_call: TRBV11-2; cdr3_aa: CASSLALRGSYEQYF
j_call: TRBJ1-2; v_call: TRBV6-6; cdr3_aa: CASSYPSFGYTF
j_call: TRBJ2-5; v_call: TRBV20-1; cdr3_aa: CSARDLRPSGNQETQYF
j_call: TRBJ2-7; v_call: TRBV18; cdr3_aa: CASSPSGGSPYEQYF
j_call: TRBJ1-6; v_call: TRBV4-1; cdr3_aa: CASSQVGMGAPDSPLHF
j_call: TRBJ2-1; v_call: TRBV6-6; cdr3_aa: CASSPGTSGRTGNEQFF
j_call: TRBJ2-5; v_call: TRBV4-1; cdr3_aa: CASSQSLAEKETQYF
j_call: TRBJ2-7; v_call: TRBV14; cdr3_aa: CATPSRRLAGGWAYEQYF
j_call: TRBJ1-5; v_call: TRBV7-8; cdr3_aa: CASSFTGAGQPQHF
j_call: TRBJ2-3; v_call: TRBV6-5; cdr3_aa: CASSYLARQGKESGRRTDTQYF
j_call: TRBJ2-5; v_call: TRBV10-3; cdr3_aa: CAISPASEETQYF
j_call: TRBJ2-1; v_call: TRBV24-1; cdr3_aa: CATSDPPGYEQFF
j_call: TRBJ2-1; v_call: TRBV5-5; cdr3_aa: CASSLLAGGPIGEQFF